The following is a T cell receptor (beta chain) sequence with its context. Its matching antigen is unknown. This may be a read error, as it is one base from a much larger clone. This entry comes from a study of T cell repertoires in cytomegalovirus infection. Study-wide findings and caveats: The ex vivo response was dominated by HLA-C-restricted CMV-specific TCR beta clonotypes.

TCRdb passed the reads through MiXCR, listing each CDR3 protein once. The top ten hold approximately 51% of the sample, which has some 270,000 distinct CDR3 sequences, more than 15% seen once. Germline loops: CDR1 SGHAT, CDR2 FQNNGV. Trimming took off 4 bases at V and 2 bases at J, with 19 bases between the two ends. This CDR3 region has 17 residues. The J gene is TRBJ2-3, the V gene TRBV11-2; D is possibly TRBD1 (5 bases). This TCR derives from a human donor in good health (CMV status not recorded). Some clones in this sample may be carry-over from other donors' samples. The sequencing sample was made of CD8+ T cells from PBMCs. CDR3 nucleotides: TGTGCCAGCAGCTCGTTACCTACAGGATCCTACACAGATACGCAGTATTTT. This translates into CASSSLPTGSYTDTQYF. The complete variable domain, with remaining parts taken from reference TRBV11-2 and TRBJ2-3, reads EAGVAQSPRYKIIEKRQSVAFWCNPISGHATLYWYQQILGQGPKLLIQFQNNGVVDDSQLPKDRFSAERLKGVDSTLKIQPAKLEDSAVYLCASSSLPTGSYTDTQYFGPGTRLTVL.